The rows below give T cell receptor beta chains drawn from one sample of a study of blood T cell repertoires in COVID-19. The method was immunoSEQ multiplex PCR; TCRdb's version includes in-frame clones alone and lacks a portion of them. The table records some 88,000 clones, about 91% of them present only once. Material: peripheral blood. The source of these receptors is a human donor with active COVID-19. The donor label of this sample is uncertain. CDR3s include the opening cysteine and the closing phenylalanine or tryptophan. D genes are given only for firm matches.

V gene	D gene	J gene	CDR3 protein
TRBV28	TRBD1	TRBJ1-3	CASSLSHLTGGAGSSGNTIYF
TRBV18	TRBD1	TRBJ2-5	CASSPGTDQETQYF
TRBV5-4	NA	TRBJ1-1	CASSSLGPTEAFF
TRBV3-1/TRBV3-2	TRBD2	TRBJ2-3	CASSLAGGGTDTQYF
TRBV11-2	TRBD1	TRBJ2-5	CASSEGTGALETQYF
TRBV7-8	NA	TRBJ2-7	CASSLLDGTYEQYF
TRBV28	TRBD1	TRBJ1-1	CASSLGTGRGNTEAFF
TRBV15	TRBD2	TRBJ2-3	CATSREIRQRGALSTDTQYF
TRBV11-2	TRBD1	TRBJ2-7	CASSSGQDYEQYF
TRBV12-3/TRBV12-4	TRBD1	TRBJ1-2	CASSQDRGLGYTF
TRBV11-2	NA	TRBJ1-1	CASSLEGNTEAFF
TRBV7-2	TRBD1	TRBJ1-2	CASSLVRGQGGYTF
TRBV9	TRBD1	TRBJ2-7	CASSVDRGAYEQYF
TRBV4-1	NA	TRBJ1-3	CASSQDQTVGNTIYF
TRBV25-1	NA	TRBJ2-5	CASSDLLGAGTSQETQYF
TRBV6-5	NA	TRBJ1-2	CASRKEGANYGYTF
TRBV6-2/TRBV6-3	NA	TRBJ2-6	CASSYPGQSGANVLTF
TRBV10-3	TRBD1	TRBJ2-3	CAISQNPGGATDTQYF
TRBV6-4	NA	TRBJ2-5	CASSEEHGETQYF
TRBV7-9	NA	TRBJ1-4	CASAGWDNEKLFF
TRBV7-2	TRBD2	TRBJ2-2	CASRRLASALTGELFF
TRBV12-3/TRBV12-4	NA	TRBJ1-2	CASCKTGHGYTF
TRBV2	TRBD1	TRBJ1-5	CASNLDRVGNQPQHF
TRBV19	NA	TRBJ1-2	CASSIRQGHGYTF
TRBV7-2	TRBD2	TRBJ2-7	CASSLGPWGGEGYEQYF
TRBV11-2	NA	TRBJ1-4	CASSLDPGLHEKLFF
TRBV3-1/TRBV3-2	NA	TRBJ2-5	CASSQETPTGQETQYF
TRBV7-9	NA	TRBJ2-2	CASSFRRGSGTGELFF
TRBV28	TRBD2	TRBJ2-1	CASSGLAGYNEQFF
TRBV6-2/TRBV6-3	NA	TRBJ1-1	CASSYQQGSEAFF
TRBV2	NA	TRBJ1-4	CASSAYRDEKLFF
TRBV28	NA	TRBJ1-5	CASSLLQIQPQHF
TRBV11-3	TRBD1	TRBJ2-2	CASSLGQGAGELFF
TRBV27	NA	TRBJ2-7	CASSTAGRSYEQYF
TRBV6-2/TRBV6-3	NA	TRBJ2-7	CASSRLEYEQYF
TRBV6-6	NA	TRBJ2-3	CASSYEGGATDTQYF
TRBV11-2	TRBD2	TRBJ2-3	CASSSQRGYTDTQYF
TRBV7-2	TRBD2	TRBJ2-5	CASSLGLADFQETQYF
TRBV29-1	NA	TRBJ1-1	CSVRVSTEAFF
TRBV5-1	TRBD2	TRBJ2-1	CASSSGLAGGISGSYNEQFF
TRBV10-3	NA	TRBJ1-1	CAISDGDGGGEAFF